This T cell receptor (beta chain) is drawn from a study of OX40 agonist ivuxolimab in advanced cancers. Remarks on this clone: Germline and junction disagree at one end, which may indicate a read error.

Profiling relied on immunoSEQ multiplex PCR, and the TCRdb table lists in-frame clones only, not all of them. The data contain 77,000 or so clones, about 92% of them singletons. The CDR3 consists of 12 residues. The V gene's germline CDR1 is SGHRS and CDR2 YFSETQ. Specimen: CD4+ or CD8+ T cells sorted from blood, collected in a trial of the OX40 agonist ivuxolimab. The receptor's source is an adult with an advanced solid tumor such as melanoma, head and neck, liver or kidney cancer. The chain carries TRBV5-1 and TRBJ2-5, with D uncertain. The CDR3 loop is CASSLTQETQYF. CDR3 DNA sequence: TGTGCCAGCAGTCTTACCCAAGAGACCCAGTACTTC.